These 28 T cell receptor beta chains originate from one sample sequenced in a study of blood T cells in healthy people across ages. A sample-barcoded 5' primer and a J-beta primer mix were used in a second PCR of roughly 6 to 11 cycles. One entry per CDR3 protein, called by TCRdb with MiXCR from the 5' RACE reads. The table includes 600,000 to 1,000,000 distinct CDR3 sequences, 25% detected once. The sample was also linked to a second study, of T cells of mothers and their children.

The sample consisted of blood. The source of these receptors is a boy between 5 and 17 years old in good health.

This sequence joins TRBV27 and TRBJ1-2; possible D gene TRBD1, 5 bases. Germline V gives CDR1 MNHEY, CDR2 SMNVEV (reference sequence). CDR3 length equals 12 residues. Trimming removed 3 bases from V and 7 bases from J, with 9 bases in between. CDR3 nucleotides: TGTGCCAGCAGTTTCCGGGGGTTTGGCTACACCTTC. Translating gives CASSFRGFGYTF.

There are a few counts of this clonotype. V and J are TRBV28 and TRBJ2-7; D tentatively fits TRBD1 or TRBD2 (5 bases each). The CDR3 is made up of 13 amino acids. The ends were cut back, 10 bases at V and 3 bases at J, with 16 bases in the middle. From germline, CDR1 is MDHEN and CDR2 SYDVKM. The CDR3 here is CATSIRGGYEQYF. CDR3 in DNA: TGTGCCACTTCTATACGTGGGGGCTACGAGCAGTACTTC.

This clonotype was seen only a few times. This chain joins TRBV28 and TRBJ2-5, with TRBD2 identical over 10 bases. This CDR3 is 16 amino acids long. J gave up 5 bases and V 4 bases, and 10 bases lay outside the gene matches. The V gene's germline CDR1 is MDHEN and CDR2 SYDVKM. DNA for the CDR3: TGTGCCAGCAGTTCCGAGCGGGAGGGCCCAGGGGAGACCCAGTACTTC. Translated: CASSSEREGPGETQYF. The full variable domain, its missing parts supplied by reference TRBV28 and TRBJ2-5, is DVKVTQSSRYLVKRTGEKVFLECVQDMDHENMFWYRQDPGLGLRLIYFSYDVKMKEKGDIPEGYSVSREKKERFSLILESASTNQTSMYLCASSSEREGPGETQYFGPGTRLLVL.

The chain employs TRBV10-3 and TRBJ2-1; 14 bases line up with TRBD2. Losses at the gene ends were 6 bases for V and 3 bases for J; bases not matched to a gene: 7. The CDR3 covers 17 residues. The germline V gene has CDR1 ENHRY and CDR2 SYGVKD. The CDR3 spells CAISPGTSGRYYNEQFF. The CDR3 nucleotides read TGTGCCATCAGCCCCGGGACTAGCGGGAGATACTACAATGAGCAGTTCTTC.

This clonotype showed up just a few times. This chain connects TRBV6-6 to TRBJ1-1; D unclear. The CDR3 consists of 13 residues. Germline assignment: CDR1 MNHNY and CDR2 SVGAGI (reference sequence). Between the trimmed V and J ends, which lost 7 bases and 1 base, there was a span of 10 bases. The CDR3 here is CASTKSPNTEAFF. In DNA form, the CDR3 reads TGTGCCAGCACGAAATCACCGAACACTGAAGCTTTCTTT.

This clonotype showed up just a few times. V and J are TRBV7-6 and TRBJ2-2; D perhaps matches TRBD2 (6 bases). The CDR3 loop spans 13 amino acids. V lost 3 bases to trimming and J lost 5 bases, with 7 bases between them. Germline-derived CDR1 and CDR2 are SGHVS and FNYEAQ. CDR3 DNA sequence: TGTGCCAGCAGCTTCGGGAGAACCGGGGAGCTGTTTTTT. It codes for CASSFGRTGELFF. Full variable domain (rest looked up from reference TRBV7-6 and TRBJ2-2): GAGVSQSPRYKVTKRGQDVALRCDPISGHVSLYWYRQALGQGPEFLTYFNYEAQQDKSGLPNDRFSAERPEGSISTLTIQRTEQRDSAMYRCASSFGRTGELFFGEGSRLTVL.

The chain links TRBV7-2 to TRBJ2-7; possible D gene TRBD1, 6 bases. There are 12 residues in the CDR3. V was cut by 5 bases and J by 10 bases, with 15 bases left in between. Looked up from germline, CDR1 is SGHTA and CDR2 is FQGNSA. The chain's CDR3 is CASSPSRDNQYF. CDR3 nucleotides: TGTGCCAGCAGCCCCAGCAGGGACAACCAGTACTTC.

The rearrangement links TRBV4-3 to TRBJ1-2; the D gene is possibly TRBD1 (6 bases). Per germline, CDR1 LGHNA and CDR2 YSLEER. V was cut by 1 base and J by 8 bases, with 17 bases left in between. This CDR3 is built from 15 residues. The CDR3, as DNA: TGCGCCAGCAGCCAAGTTTACAGGGCGGACGAGGGCTACACCTTC. Amino acid sequence: CASSQVYRADEGYTF.

The V call is TRBV19, the J call TRBJ1-2; D not resolved. CDR1 LNHDA and CDR2 SQIVND come from the germline V gene (reference sequence). The CDR3 spans 14 residues. V lost 3 bases and J 7 bases, leaving 15 bases between the germline ends. The CDR3 reads CASSMGPHSGGYTF. CDR3 DNA: TGTGCCAGTAGTATGGGTCCCCACAGCGGTGGCTACACCTTC.

This clonotype appeared a few times. This chain connects TRBV7-2 to TRBJ2-5; weak D call: TRBD1 (7 bases). V was shortened by 5 bases and J by 4 bases, with 17 bases between the two germline ends. The CDR3 loop spans 15 amino acids. The germline V gene encodes CDR1 SGHTA and CDR2 FQGNSA. The CDR3 region has the DNA TGTGCCAGCAGCCTCAGGCAGGGGGGCCGAGAGACCCAGTACTTC. Amino acid sequence: CASSLRQGGRETQYF. Variable domain in full (rest from reference TRBV7-2 and TRBJ2-5): GAGVSQSPSNKVTEKGKDVELRCDPISGHTALYWYRQSLGQGLEFLIYFQGNSAPDKSGLPSDRFSAERTGGSVSTLTIQRTQQEDSAVYLCASSLRQGGRETQYFGPGTRLLVL.

V is TRBV28 and J is TRBJ1-5; the match to TRBD1 covers 8 bases. Unmatched junction bases numbered 9, after V lost 8 bases and J lost 3 bases. CDR1 and CDR2 (germline): MDHEN, SYDVKM. This CDR3 has 15 amino acids. The CDR3 reads CASFTPGGLNQPQHF. CDR3 nucleotides: TGTGCCAGCTTTACCCCAGGGGGCCTCAATCAGCCCCAGCATTTT.

The chain is built from TRBV27 and TRBJ2-2; TRBD2 aligns across 8 bases. Unmatched junction bases numbered 8, after V lost 5 bases and J lost 0 bases. CDR1 MNHEY and CDR2 SMNVEV come from the germline V gene (reference sequence). There are 17 residues in the CDR3. CDR3 sequence (DNA): TGTGCCAGCAGTCTCCCGAGTAGCGGGACGAACACCGGGGAGCTGTTTTTT. Translated: CASSLPSSGTNTGELFF.

The chain employs TRBV27 and TRBJ1-1, with D unclear. Germline CDR1 reads MNHEY; CDR2 reads SMNVEV (reference sequence). The CDR3 covers 13 residues. Trimming stripped 0 bases from V and 11 bases from J, with 13 bases between. In DNA form, the CDR3 reads TGTGCCAGCAGTTTATCAGGGATGGGAGGGGCTTTCTTT. Its translation: CASSLSGMGGAFF.

V gene TRBV30 combines with J gene TRBJ1-6; tentatively, D is TRBD1 (5 bases). Germline values: CDR1 GTSNPN, CDR2 SVGIG (reference sequence). This CDR3 contains 15 residues. The V and J ends lost 4 bases and 0 bases respectively, with 10 bases between them. CDR3 sequence: CAWTFDSSYNSPLHF. In DNA, the CDR3 is TGTGCCTGGACCTTCGACAGCTCCTATAATTCACCCCTCCACTTT.

This clonotype appeared once. The rearrangement joins TRBV11-2 to TRBJ2-5; TRBD1 matches 7 bases. The CDR3 spans 16 residues. Germline CDR1 reads SGHAT; CDR2 reads FQNNGV. J lost 2 bases, V lost 4 bases, and 10 bases had no gene match. This CDR3 reads CASSSQGGKLQETQYF. CDR3 nucleotides: TGTGCCAGCAGCTCCCAAGGGGGCAAGCTACAAGAGACCCAGTACTTC.

This clonotype was seen only a few times. This rearrangement joins TRBV28 to TRBJ2-4; 9 bases agree with TRBD2. J was trimmed by 9 bases and V by 4 bases; bases with no gene match: 7. This CDR3 has 14 amino acids. In germline, CDR1 is MDHEN, CDR2 SYDVKM. CDR3 in DNA: TGTGCCAGCAGTTGGGGACTAGCTGTCACCATTCAGTACTTC. This sequence encodes CASSWGLAVTIQYF.

This clonotype was seen only a few times. The chain employs TRBV27 and TRBJ2-5; 9 nucleotides match TRBD1. The J call may be mistaken, given a closer DNA end match to TRBJ2-7. The germline V gene encodes CDR1 MNHEY and CDR2 SMNVEV (reference sequence). This CDR3 has 16 residues. In DNA, the CDR3 is TGTGCCAGCAGCCGAAACAGGGGGCAGGAATTCTACGAGCAGTACTTC. Translation gives CASSRNRGQEFYEQYF.

This clonotype showed up just a few times. The chain is built from TRBV6-1 and TRBJ2-5, with TRBD2 matching 10 bases. The J call may be mistaken, given a closer DNA end match to TRBJ2-7. The length of the CDR3 is 17 residues. Germline assignment: CDR1 MNHNS and CDR2 SASEGT. Written as DNA, the CDR3 is TGTGCCAGCAGGGGGACTAGCGCCCGAGGGTCTCCTTACGAGCAGTACTTC. Translation gives CASRGTSARGSPYEQYF.

This clonotype was counted only a few times. The DNA for the CDR3 is TGTGCCAGCACCACCACAGGGGTGTACGAGCAGTACTTC. Protein product: CASTTTGVYEQYF. The gene calls are TRBV6-5 and TRBJ2-5; TRBD1 agrees at 7 bases. The DNA end favors TRBJ2-7, so the J call may be wrong. Germline V lookup: CDR1 MNHEY, CDR2 SVGAGI. CDR3 length: 13 amino acids.

Only a few counts were recorded for this clonotype. V gene TRBV7-2 combines with J gene TRBJ2-7, with 9 nucleotides matching TRBD1. This CDR3 contains 14 residues. Germline V gene sequence: CDR1 SGHTA, CDR2 FQGNSA. With V trimmed by 4 bases and J by 4 bases, 5 bases remained unmatched. The CDR3, as DNA: TGTGCCAGCAGCTCGGACAGGGGAGAGTACGAGCAGTACTTC. Translating it yields CASSSDRGEYEQYF. The full variable domain, with the rest looked up from reference TRBV7-2 and TRBJ2-7, is GAGVSQSPSNKVTEKGKDVELRCDPISGHTALYWYRQSLGQGLEFLIYFQGNSAPDKSGLPSDRFSAERTGGSVSTLTIQRTQQEDSAVYLCASSSDRGEYEQYFGPGTRLTVT.

To note about this clonotype: One junction end does not reproduce the germline sequence, and a read error may be involved. The rearrangement joins TRBV3-1 to TRBJ2-4; 10 nucleotides line up with TRBD2. Germline V gives CDR1 LGHDT, CDR2 YNNKEL (reference sequence). The CDR3 has 18 residues. CDR3 coding DNA: TGTGCCAGCATCCAAGATCGGAGCTCTAGCGGGAGTATAGGCATTCAGTACTTC. Translating gives CASIQDRSSSGSIGIQYF. The whole variable domain, remainder taken from reference TRBV3-1 and TRBJ2-4, is DTAVSQTPKYLVTQMGNDKSIKCEQNLGHDTMYWYKQDSKKFLKIMFSYNNKELIINETVPNRFSPKSPDKAHLNLHINSLELGDSAVYFCASIQDRSSSGSIGIQYFGAGTRLSVL.

The chain recombines TRBV12-3 or TRBV12-4 with TRBJ2-6, with a weak D call TRBD1 (5 bases). V dropped 4 bases and J dropped 4 bases, with 14 bases sitting between them. This CDR3 contains 16 residues. The CDR3 DNA follows: TGTGCCAGCAGTTCAGAGCGACGACAGGGGGCCAACGTCCTGACTTTC. It codes for CASSSERRQGANVLTF.

The chain is built from TRBV3-1 and TRBJ1-4; 7 bases are a match to TRBD1. Germline lookup yields CDR1 LGHDT and CDR2 YNNKEL (reference sequence). The V and J ends lost 6 bases and 6 bases, in that order; junction bases with no gene match: 7. The CDR3 contains 14 residues. CDR3 in DNA: TGTGCCAGCAGGCGAGGGGGCTTGGATGAAAAACTGTTTTTT. It specifies CASRRGGLDEKLFF.

This clonotype was picked up a small number of times. At one boundary the junction diverges from the germline segment, which might be a read error. The chain carries TRBV12-3 or TRBV12-4 and TRBJ2-2; D gene ambiguous. The CDR3 runs to 13 residues. CDR3 in amino acids: CASSLAPFGELFF. In nucleotides, the CDR3 is TGTGCTAGCAGTTTAGCCCCTTTTGGGGAGCTGTTTTTT.

This clonotype was counted a few times. The V gene is TRBV18, the J gene TRBJ2-1, with 12 bases that match TRBD2. This CDR3 contains 18 residues. Per germline, CDR1 KGHSH and CDR2 LQKENI. The trim removed 3 bases at V and 7 bases at J, leaving 13 bases unmatched. In DNA, the CDR3 is TGTGCCAGCTCACCGCAGAATGGACTAGCGGGATCGGGTAATGAGCAGTTCTTC. It translates to CASSPQNGLAGSGNEQFF.

This clonotype was counted only a few times. The chain combines TRBV27 with TRBJ2-3; a possible D gene is TRBD1 (5 bases). The V end lost 4 bases, the J end lost 5 bases, and 7 bases lay between the germline ends. The CDR3 is made up of 12 amino acids. Germline V gene data show CDR1 as MNHEY and CDR2 as SMNVEV (reference sequence). The CDR3 here is CASSYQGDTQYF. Written as DNA, the CDR3 is TGTGCCAGCAGTTACCAGGGAGATACGCAGTATTTT.

The V call is TRBV29-1, the J call TRBJ2-5, with D perhaps TRBD2 (6 bases). Germline V CDR1 and CDR2: SQVTM, ANQGSEA. The V and J ends lost 8 bases and 2 bases respectively, with 21 bases between them. The CDR3 spans 15 residues. The CDR3 protein is CSFRGRGGLQETQYF. For the CDR3, the DNA is TGCAGCTTTCGAGGACGGGGAGGACTACAAGAGACCCAGTACTTC.

There are a few counts of this clonotype. The V call is TRBV7-9, the J call TRBJ2-5, with D perhaps matching TRBD1 or TRBD2 (5 bases each). V gave up 8 bases and J gave up 3 bases, with 13 bases separating them. Germline CDR1 and CDR2: SEHNR and FQNEAQ (reference sequence). The CDR3 covers 13 residues. The CDR3 nucleotides read TGTGCCAGCTGCGCAGGGACCGAAGAGACCCAGTACTTC. Protein: CASCAGTEETQYF.